These T cell receptor beta chains were read from a single sample in a study of blood T cells in healthy people across ages. TCRdb fed the 5' RACE reads into MiXCR, producing one record per CDR3 protein. Altogether hundreds of thousands of distinct CDR3 sequences are present, around 50% being singletons, with the ten largest covering 15% to 20%. Sequences were obtained from blood. The receptors stem from a man older than 75 in good health. Both conserved end residues are part of each CDR3. Fields, in order: CDR3 DNA, CDR3 protein, clone size, V gene, J gene, D gene. A D gene is named only where the DNA matches it firmly. Some rows have no size entry. The others give once, few or many, or a class for an expanded clone.

CDR3 DNA: TGTGCCAGCAGTAGGACTAGCGGGAGGGCCCTCGACACCGGGGAGCTGTTTTTT
CDR3 protein: CASSRTSGRALDTGELFF
clone size: -
V gene: TRBV5-6
J gene: TRBJ2-2
D gene: TRBD2

CDR3 DNA: TGTGCCAGCAGTTCCTACACGAAGCCAGGCGAGCAGTACTTC
CDR3 protein: CASSSYTKPGEQYF
clone size: few
V gene: TRBV28
J gene: TRBJ2-7
D gene: -

CDR3 DNA: TGTGCCAGCAGCGTAGAAGGTCCTGGGGGCACAGATACGCAGTATTTT
CDR3 protein: CASSVEGPGGTDTQYF
clone size: -
V gene: TRBV9
J gene: TRBJ2-3
D gene: -

CDR3 DNA: TGTGCCAGCAGCTTAAATAGAGGTGACGAGCAGTACTTC
CDR3 protein: CASSLNRGDEQYF
clone size: few
V gene: TRBV7-6
J gene: TRBJ2-7
D gene: -

CDR3 DNA: TGTGCCAGCAGTCCCCGGGACAGATATAACTATGGCTACACCTTC
CDR3 protein: CASSPRDRYNYGYTF
clone size: -
V gene: TRBV12-3/TRBV12-4
J gene: TRBJ1-2
D gene: TRBD1

CDR3 DNA: TGTGCCAGCTCTTCCGGAGGAGAGGGCATAGATACGCAGTATTTT
CDR3 protein: CASSSGGEGIDTQYF
clone size: -
V gene: TRBV18
J gene: TRBJ2-3
D gene: -

CDR3 DNA: TGCAGCGTTGAGCGGGCGGGGAGAGTTTCCTACGAGCAGTACTTC
CDR3 protein: CSVERAGRVSYEQYF
clone size: many
V gene: TRBV29-1
J gene: TRBJ2-7
D gene: -

CDR3 DNA: TGCGCCAGCAGCTCAAGTGGACTAGCGGGAGCAAGTGAGCAGTTCTTC
CDR3 protein: CASSSSGLAGASEQFF
clone size: few
V gene: TRBV5-1
J gene: TRBJ2-1
D gene: TRBD2

CDR3 DNA: TGTGCCAGCAGCGACGACAGGATAACCTACAATGAGCAGTACTTC
CDR3 protein: CASSDDRITYNEQYF
clone size: -
V gene: TRBV2
J gene: TRBJ2-7
D gene: -

CDR3 DNA: TGCGCCAGCAGACCTGACGGCCCGAGCAATCAGCCCCAGCATTTT
CDR3 protein: CASRPDGPSNQPQHF
clone size: -
V gene: TRBV10-2
J gene: TRBJ1-5
D gene: -

CDR3 DNA: TGTGCCAGCAGTTCCCAGGGCCCAGAGACCCAGTACTTC
CDR3 protein: CASSSQGPETQYF
clone size: few
V gene: TRBV6-6
J gene: TRBJ2-5
D gene: -

CDR3 DNA: TGTGCTAGTGGCTCCGGGACAGGGGAAGAGACCCAGTACTTC
CDR3 protein: CASGSGTGEETQYF
clone size: -
V gene: TRBV12-5
J gene: TRBJ2-5
D gene: TRBD1

CDR3 DNA: TGTGCCAGCAGCTTACAGAGTCCGGAGACCCAGTACTTC
CDR3 protein: CASSLQSPETQYF
clone size: -
V gene: TRBV7-3
J gene: TRBJ2-5
D gene: -

CDR3 DNA: TGTGCCAGCAGTAACAGACAGGGGGGATTCTATGGCTACACCTTC
CDR3 protein: CASSNRQGGFYGYTF
clone size: -
V gene: TRBV12-3/TRBV12-4
J gene: TRBJ1-2
D gene: TRBD1

CDR3 DNA: TGCAGTGCCACGCACACCAACAATGAGCAGTTCTTC
CDR3 protein: CSATHTNNEQFF
clone size: few
V gene: TRBV20-1
J gene: TRBJ2-1
D gene: -

CDR3 DNA: TGTGCCAGCAGCGTAGTTGGGACAGGGAATTCGAATACTGAAGCTTTCTTT
CDR3 protein: CASSVVGTGNSNTEAFF
clone size: few
V gene: TRBV9
J gene: TRBJ1-1
D gene: TRBD1

CDR3 DNA: TGTGCCAGCAGCTTACACAGGGGGCTTCTGAGCAATCAGCCCCAGCATTTT
CDR3 protein: CASSLHRGLLSNQPQHF
clone size: few
V gene: TRBV7-2
J gene: TRBJ1-5
D gene: TRBD1

CDR3 DNA: TGTGCCAGCAGTTTCGGACAATCTGGAAACACCATATATTTT
CDR3 protein: CASSFGQSGNTIYF
clone size: -
V gene: TRBV12-3/TRBV12-4
J gene: TRBJ1-3
D gene: -

CDR3 DNA: TGTGCCAGCAGCTTAGCTAATACCGGGACAGCTGCGCGGGAGCAGTACTTC
CDR3 protein: CASSLANTGTAAREQYF
clone size: -
V gene: TRBV11-2
J gene: TRBJ2-5
D gene: -

CDR3 DNA: TGTGCCAGCAGTTTATCTGGGCCCTCCTACAATGAGCAGTTCTTC
CDR3 protein: CASSLSGPSYNEQFF
clone size: few
V gene: TRBV27
J gene: TRBJ2-1
D gene: -

CDR3 DNA: TGCGCCAGCAGCCAAGATACAGGGGGAGGCTATGGCTACACCTTC
CDR3 protein: CASSQDTGGGYGYTF
clone size: -
V gene: TRBV4-3
J gene: TRBJ1-2
D gene: TRBD1

CDR3 DNA: TGTGCCAGCAGCGTCGGACTAGCGGGAGATACTAGCACAGATACGCAGTATTTT
CDR3 protein: CASSVGLAGDTSTDTQYF
clone size: -
V gene: TRBV5-4
J gene: TRBJ2-3
D gene: TRBD2

CDR3 DNA: TGTGCCAGCAGTTTATACGGGATGTACTATGGCTACACCTTC
CDR3 protein: CASSLYGMYYGYTF
clone size: -
V gene: TRBV28
J gene: TRBJ1-2
D gene: -

CDR3 DNA: TGTGCCAGCAGCGTACTTCCTCTGGGGAAATATGGCTACACCTTC
CDR3 protein: CASSVLPLGKYGYTF
clone size: -
V gene: TRBV9
J gene: TRBJ1-2
D gene: -

CDR3 DNA: TGCAGTGCTAGCTATGCGGGGGGAGTATACAATGAGCAGTTCTTC
CDR3 protein: CSASYAGGVYNEQFF
clone size: -
V gene: TRBV20-1
J gene: TRBJ2-1
D gene: TRBD2

CDR3 DNA: TGCGCCAGCAGTGAGGTCAGGGACAGTGTCAATGAGCAGTTCTTC
CDR3 protein: CASSEVRDSVNEQFF
clone size: many
V gene: TRBV10-2
J gene: TRBJ2-1
D gene: TRBD1

CDR3 DNA: TGTGCCAGCAGCTTAGGCCGGGCCGGTCGGGATGAGCAGTTCTTC
CDR3 protein: CASSLGRAGRDEQFF
clone size: -
V gene: TRBV7-2
J gene: TRBJ2-1
D gene: -

CDR3 DNA: TGTGCCAGCAGGAGCCCGAAGGGGCCCGGTATGGCCAAAAACATTCAGTACTTC
CDR3 protein: CASRSPKGPGMAKNIQYF
clone size: -
V gene: TRBV6-2/TRBV6-3
J gene: TRBJ2-4
D gene: -

CDR3 DNA: TGTGCCAGCAGCCAAGAAGGCGGGGCCTACAATGAGCAGTTCTTC
CDR3 protein: CASSQEGGAYNEQFF
clone size: -
V gene: TRBV3-1
J gene: TRBJ2-1
D gene: -

CDR3 DNA: TGCGCCAGCAGCTTGGTGCGGGGGCCCCCCTACAATGAGCAGTTCTTC
CDR3 protein: CASSLVRGPPYNEQFF
clone size: few
V gene: TRBV5-1
J gene: TRBJ2-1
D gene: -

CDR3 DNA: TGTGCCAGCAGTTTGCCCCCCGGGAGAGCGGGAGCCGATGAGCAGTTCTTC
CDR3 protein: CASSLPPGRAGADEQFF
clone size: -
V gene: TRBV12-3/TRBV12-4
J gene: TRBJ2-1
D gene: TRBD2

CDR3 DNA: TGTGCCAGCAGCTTAGCGGGACAGATGTTCACAGATACGCAGTATTTT
CDR3 protein: CASSLAGQMFTDTQYF
clone size: -
V gene: TRBV7-8
J gene: TRBJ2-3
D gene: TRBD1

CDR3 DNA: TGCAGTGCTGTGGTGAATGCCTACAATGAGCAGTTCTTC
CDR3 protein: CSAVVNAYNEQFF
clone size: -
V gene: TRBV20-1
J gene: TRBJ2-1
D gene: -

CDR3 DNA: TGTGCCAGCAGAGCTCGGCGTCTCGGGGACGGGGCCAACGTCCTGACTTTC
CDR3 protein: CASRARRLGDGANVLTF
clone size: once
V gene: TRBV5-6
J gene: TRBJ2-6
D gene: -

CDR3 DNA: TGCAGTGCTAGTGTTGGGGGACGCAGCGAGACCCAGTACTTC
CDR3 protein: CSASVGGRSETQYF
clone size: few
V gene: TRBV20-1
J gene: TRBJ2-5
D gene: -

CDR3 DNA: TGTGCCAGCAGGATGACAGGGGCGCGCATCCACGAGCAGTACTTC
CDR3 protein: CASRMTGARIHEQYF
clone size: -
V gene: TRBV27
J gene: TRBJ2-7
D gene: TRBD1

CDR3 DNA: TGTGCCAGCAGTGCGGGGACTAGCGGGAGTTGGAATGAGCAGTACTTC
CDR3 protein: CASSAGTSGSWNEQYF
clone size: -
V gene: TRBV2
J gene: TRBJ2-7
D gene: TRBD2

CDR3 DNA: TGTACCATCAGTGTTAAGGATGAGACTAGCGGATTCCAAGAGACCCAGTACTTC
CDR3 protein: CTISVKDETSGFQETQYF
clone size: once
V gene: TRBV10-3
J gene: TRBJ2-5
D gene: TRBD2

CDR3 DNA: TGTGCCAGCAGTTTATCAGGGGGTGACTATGGCTACACCTTC
CDR3 protein: CASSLSGGDYGYTF
clone size: -
V gene: TRBV28
J gene: TRBJ1-2
D gene: TRBD1

CDR3 DNA: TGCAGTGCTAGATGGGCTAACACAGATACGCAGTATTTT
CDR3 protein: CSARWANTDTQYF
clone size: -
V gene: TRBV20-1
J gene: TRBJ2-3
D gene: -

CDR3 DNA: TGTGCCAGCAGCCAAGAGTCGCGGACTAGTTCGTCCGAGCAGTACTTC
CDR3 protein: CASSQESRTSSSEQYF
clone size: -
V gene: TRBV3-1
J gene: TRBJ2-7
D gene: TRBD2

CDR3 DNA: TGTGCCAGCAGCTCTCTTTCTAGCGGGAGGGACGAGCAGTACTTC
CDR3 protein: CASSSLSSGRDEQYF
clone size: once
V gene: TRBV7-2
J gene: TRBJ2-7
D gene: TRBD2

CDR3 DNA: TGCAGTGCTAGACCCCCAGCCGGGCGGCTCAATGAGCAGTTCTTC
CDR3 protein: CSARPPAGRLNEQFF
clone size: -
V gene: TRBV20-1
J gene: TRBJ2-1
D gene: -

CDR3 DNA: TGTGCCTGGAGTGTAACAGCCTTTGGTGGCTACACCTTC
CDR3 protein: CAWSVTAFGGYTF
clone size: few
V gene: TRBV30
J gene: TRBJ1-2
D gene: -

CDR3 DNA: TGTGCCACCGGGGACGGGGGGGAGACCCAGTACTTC
CDR3 protein: CATGDGGETQYF
clone size: -
V gene: TRBV12-3/TRBV12-4
J gene: TRBJ2-5
D gene: TRBD2

CDR3 DNA: TGTGCCTGGAGCCCAGGACTAGCGGGAGGAGAGAATGAGCAGTTCTTC
CDR3 protein: CAWSPGLAGGENEQFF
clone size: -
V gene: TRBV30
J gene: TRBJ2-1
D gene: TRBD2

CDR3 DNA: TGTGCCAGCAGCTTACCAGGGGCCTACACTGAAGCTTTCTTT
CDR3 protein: CASSLPGAYTEAFF
clone size: -
V gene: TRBV7-2
J gene: TRBJ1-1
D gene: -

CDR3 DNA: TGCAGTGCTAGGGCCCAGGGGACCGGGGAGCTGTTTTTT
CDR3 protein: CSARAQGTGELFF
clone size: -
V gene: TRBV20-1
J gene: TRBJ2-2
D gene: -

CDR3 DNA: TGTGCCAGCAGTCTCGGGACCTCTGGAAGCGGCTACACCTTC
CDR3 protein: CASSLGTSGSGYTF
clone size: -
V gene: TRBV6-6
J gene: TRBJ1-2
D gene: -

CDR3 DNA: TGTGCCACCAGTGATTACAGGGGCCTCTCCTACGAGCAGTACTTC
CDR3 protein: CATSDYRGLSYEQYF
clone size: -
V gene: TRBV24-1
J gene: TRBJ2-7
D gene: TRBD1

CDR3 DNA: TGTGCCACCAGTGAACTGACTAGCGGGAGGGCGGGAGATACGCAGTATTTT
CDR3 protein: CATSELTSGRAGDTQYF
clone size: -
V gene: TRBV24-1
J gene: TRBJ2-3
D gene: TRBD2

CDR3 DNA: TGTGCCAGCTCTCAAAGCCCCGCCCTCAATGAGCAGTTCTTC
CDR3 protein: CASSQSPALNEQFF
clone size: -
V gene: TRBV12-3/TRBV12-4
J gene: TRBJ2-1
D gene: -

CDR3 DNA: TGTGCCACCTCTAGGTTATCGGAGACCCAGTACTTC
CDR3 protein: CATSRLSETQYF
clone size: -
V gene: TRBV28
J gene: TRBJ2-5
D gene: -